This TCR beta chain was retrieved from a study of blood T cell repertoires in COVID-19. Overall study context: Sources were T cells, B-cell-depleted T cells, or PBMCs; the material itself was cDNA or gDNA.

This table comes from immunoSEQ multiplex PCR, and its TCRdb copy is limited to in-frame clones, with some not included. The table has more than 140,000 clones, over 75% seen once; the top ten hold approximately 1.4%. The receptor's source is a human donor in a cohort sampled during active COVID-19. The sample was peripheral blood.

The chain's CDR3 is CASSPWIGIKREGELETQYF. As DNA, the CDR3 is TGTGCCAGCAGTCCCTGGATCGGGATTAAGCGGGAGGGCGAATTGGAGACCCAGTACTTC. This chain connects TRBV6-2 or TRBV6-3 to TRBJ2-5; 10 positions agree with TRBD2. The CDR3 contains 20 residues. With V trimmed by 5 bases and J by 5 bases, 23 bases remained unmatched. Germline assignment: CDR1 MNHEY and CDR2 SVGEGT.